These 7 T cell receptor beta chains were sequenced from one sample in a study of glioma-infiltrating T cells after dendritic cell vaccination. The protocol was immunoSEQ multiplex PCR, while the TCRdb copy is restricted to in-frame clones and leaves out a portion. This sample has some 78,000 clones; approximately 81% occur once, and the top ten carry about 8.5%. Time point here: after dendritic cell vaccination, including at tumor progression/relapse. The sample here was blood, taken after dendritic cell vaccination. These receptors were collected from a human donor with glioblastoma.

V usage is TRBV5-4 and J usage is TRBJ2-1, with 9 bases lining up with TRBD1. J was trimmed by 5 bases and V by 4 bases; bases with no gene match: 7. The CDR3 is 15 residues long. Looked up from germline, CDR1 is SGHNT and CDR2 is YYREEE (reference sequence). The CDR3 nucleotides are TGTGCCAGCAGCATTCCGGGACAGGGTAACAATGAGCAGTTCTTC. Its translation: CASSIPGQGNNEQFF.

This clone was seen a handful of times. The V and J genes are TRBV7-2 and TRBJ2-7, with 7 bases identical to TRBD2. The CDR3 is 14 residues long. V was clipped by 5 bases and J by 4 bases; unmatched bases: 8. The germline CDR1 and CDR2 sequences are SGHTA and FQGNSA. This chain's CDR3 is CASSGYGGGYEQYF. In DNA form, the CDR3 reads TGTGCCAGCAGCGGCTATGGGGGAGGGTACGAGCAGTACTTC.

The rearrangement uses TRBV7-9 and TRBJ1-1, with 7 bases aligning to TRBD1. CDR1 and CDR2 from the germline V gene are SEHNR and FQNEAQ (reference sequence). The CDR3 runs to 15 residues. V shed 5 bases and J 3 bases; nucleotides not matched to a gene: 9. CDR3 protein: CASSQQGPGDTEAFF. CDR3 coding DNA: TGTGCCAGCAGCCAACAGGGGCCCGGGGACACTGAAGCTTTCTTT.

This rearrangement joins TRBV9 to TRBJ2-7, with 7 bases that match TRBD1. Germline trimming cut 0 bases from V and 0 bases from J; bases unmatched to any gene: 6. Germline-derived CDR1 and CDR2 are SGDLS and YYNGEE. The CDR3 consists of 16 residues. DNA for the CDR3: TGTGCCAGCAGCGTAGGAATGGGGACAGCCTCCTACGAGCAGTACTTC. Translated, it gives CASSVGMGTASYEQYF.

The chain recombines TRBV6-1 with TRBJ2-3; 8 nucleotides align to TRBD2. From germline, CDR1 is MNHNS and CDR2 SASEGT. The CDR3 runs 16 residues. Trimming removed 6 bases from V and 4 bases from J; junction bases left unmatched: 12. The CDR3: CASRERAGVSPDTQYF. CDR3 DNA sequence: TGTGCCAGCAGAGAAAGAGCGGGAGTAAGCCCAGATACGCAGTATTTT.

This clone was observed once. The chain joins TRBV2 to TRBJ1-5; 11 nucleotides align to TRBD1. The CDR3 has 15 residues. J was trimmed by 4 bases and V by 4 bases; bases with no gene match: 3. The germline V gene has CDR1 SNHLY and CDR2 FYNNEI. The CDR3 protein is CASSGGQGANQPQHF. CDR3 in DNA: TGTGCCAGCAGTGGTGGACAGGGGGCTAATCAGCCCCAGCATTTT.

This chain uses TRBV28 with TRBJ2-6, with 11 bases identical to TRBD2. Germline V gene data show CDR1 as MDHEN and CDR2 as SYDVKM. The V segment lost 1 base and the J segment 2 bases; nucleotides outside the gene matches: 13. The CDR3 has 21 residues. CDR3 in amino acids: CASSLSGTYSGRAPGANVLTF. The DNA for the CDR3 is TGTGCCAGCAGTTTATCCGGGACTTATAGCGGGAGGGCCCCTGGGGCCAACGTCCTGACTTTC.